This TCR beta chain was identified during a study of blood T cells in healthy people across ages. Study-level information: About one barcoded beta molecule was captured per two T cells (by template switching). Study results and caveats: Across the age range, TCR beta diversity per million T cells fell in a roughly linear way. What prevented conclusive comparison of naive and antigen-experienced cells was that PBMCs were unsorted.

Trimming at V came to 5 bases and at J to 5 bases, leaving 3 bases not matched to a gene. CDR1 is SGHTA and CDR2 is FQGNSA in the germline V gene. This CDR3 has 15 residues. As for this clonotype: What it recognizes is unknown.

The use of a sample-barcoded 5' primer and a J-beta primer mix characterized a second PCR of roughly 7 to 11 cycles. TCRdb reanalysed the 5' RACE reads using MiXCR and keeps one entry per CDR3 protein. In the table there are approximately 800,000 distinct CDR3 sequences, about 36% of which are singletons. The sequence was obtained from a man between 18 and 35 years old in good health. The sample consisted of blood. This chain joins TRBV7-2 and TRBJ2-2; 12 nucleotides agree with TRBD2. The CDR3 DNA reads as TGTGCCAGCAGCATACTAGCGGGGGGAACCGGGGAGCTGTTTTTT. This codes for CASSILAGGTGELFF.